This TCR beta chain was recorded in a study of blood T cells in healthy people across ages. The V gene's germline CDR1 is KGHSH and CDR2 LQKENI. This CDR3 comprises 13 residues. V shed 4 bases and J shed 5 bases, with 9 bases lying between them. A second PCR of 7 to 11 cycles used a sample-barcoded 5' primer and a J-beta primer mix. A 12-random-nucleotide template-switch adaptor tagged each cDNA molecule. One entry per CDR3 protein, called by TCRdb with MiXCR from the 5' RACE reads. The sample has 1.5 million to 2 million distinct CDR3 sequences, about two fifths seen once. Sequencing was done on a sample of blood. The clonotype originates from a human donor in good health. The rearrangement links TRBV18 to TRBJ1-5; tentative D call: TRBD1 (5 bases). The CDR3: CASSRGEDQPQHF. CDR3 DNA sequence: TGTGCCAGCTCACGGGGGGAGGATCAGCCCCAGCATTTT.